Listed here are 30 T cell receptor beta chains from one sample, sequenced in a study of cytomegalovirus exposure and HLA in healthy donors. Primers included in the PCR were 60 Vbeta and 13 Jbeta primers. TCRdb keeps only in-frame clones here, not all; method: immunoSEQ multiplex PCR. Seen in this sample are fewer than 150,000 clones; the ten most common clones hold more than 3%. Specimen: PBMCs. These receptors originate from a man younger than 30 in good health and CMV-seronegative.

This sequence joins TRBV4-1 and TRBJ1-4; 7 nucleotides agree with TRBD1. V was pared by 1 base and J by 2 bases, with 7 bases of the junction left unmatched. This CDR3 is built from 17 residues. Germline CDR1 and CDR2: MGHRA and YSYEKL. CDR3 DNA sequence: TGCGCCAGCAGCCAAGCAGGGGGTGGGAGGACTAATGAAAAACTGTTTTTT. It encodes CASSQAGGGRTNEKLFF.

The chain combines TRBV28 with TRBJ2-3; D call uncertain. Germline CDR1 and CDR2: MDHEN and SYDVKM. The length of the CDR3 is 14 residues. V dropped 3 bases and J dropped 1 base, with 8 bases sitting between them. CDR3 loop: CASSFVAGTDTQYF. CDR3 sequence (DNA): TGTGCCAGCAGTTTCGTCGCAGGCACAGATACGCAGTATTTT.

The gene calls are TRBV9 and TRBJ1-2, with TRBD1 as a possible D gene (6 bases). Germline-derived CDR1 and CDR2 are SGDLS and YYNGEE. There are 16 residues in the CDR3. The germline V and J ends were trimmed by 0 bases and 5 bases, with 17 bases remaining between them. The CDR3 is CASSVGPGGARYGYTF. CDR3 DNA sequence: TGTGCCAGCAGCGTAGGGCCCGGGGGGGCGCGTTATGGCTACACCTTC.

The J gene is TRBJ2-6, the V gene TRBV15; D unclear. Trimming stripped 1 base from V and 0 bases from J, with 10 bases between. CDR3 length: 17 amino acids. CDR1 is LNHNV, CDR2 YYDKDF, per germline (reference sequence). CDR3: CATSRGSTNSGANVLTF. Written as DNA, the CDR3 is TGTGCCACCAGCAGAGGCTCCACTAACTCTGGGGCCAACGTCCTGACTTTC.

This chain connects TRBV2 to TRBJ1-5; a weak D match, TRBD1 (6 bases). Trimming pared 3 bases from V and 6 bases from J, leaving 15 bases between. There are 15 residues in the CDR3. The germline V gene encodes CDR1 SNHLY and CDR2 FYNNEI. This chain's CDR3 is CASSEGRGVGQPQHF. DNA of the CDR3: TGTGCCAGCAGTGAGGGCAGGGGAGTTGGTCAGCCCCAGCATTTT.

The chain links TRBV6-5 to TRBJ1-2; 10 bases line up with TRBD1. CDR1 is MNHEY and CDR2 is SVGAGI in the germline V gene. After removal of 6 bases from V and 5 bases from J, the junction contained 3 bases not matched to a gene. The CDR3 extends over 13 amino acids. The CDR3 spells CASRMGQGYGYTF. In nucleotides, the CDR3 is TGTGCCAGCAGAATGGGACAGGGGTATGGCTACACCTTC.

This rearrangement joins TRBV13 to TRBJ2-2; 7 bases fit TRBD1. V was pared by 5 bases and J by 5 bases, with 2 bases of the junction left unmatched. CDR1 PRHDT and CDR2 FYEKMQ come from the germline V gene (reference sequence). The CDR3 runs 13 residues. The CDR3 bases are TGTGCCAGCAGCCTGGACAGGACCGGGGAGCTGTTTTTT. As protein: CASSLDRTGELFF.

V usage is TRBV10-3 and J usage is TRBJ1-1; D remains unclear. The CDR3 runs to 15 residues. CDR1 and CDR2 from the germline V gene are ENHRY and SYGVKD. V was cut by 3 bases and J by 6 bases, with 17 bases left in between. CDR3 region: CAISDFGEGKPEAFF. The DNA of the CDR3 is TGTGCCATCAGTGATTTCGGGGAAGGAAAGCCTGAAGCTTTCTTT.

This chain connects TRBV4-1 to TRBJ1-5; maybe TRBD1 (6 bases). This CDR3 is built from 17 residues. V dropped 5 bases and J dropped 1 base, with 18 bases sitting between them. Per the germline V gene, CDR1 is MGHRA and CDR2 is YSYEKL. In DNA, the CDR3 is TGCGCCAGCAGCACGACCTTGCAGGGGCGCAGCAATCAGCCCCAGCATTTT. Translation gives CASSTTLQGRSNQPQHF.

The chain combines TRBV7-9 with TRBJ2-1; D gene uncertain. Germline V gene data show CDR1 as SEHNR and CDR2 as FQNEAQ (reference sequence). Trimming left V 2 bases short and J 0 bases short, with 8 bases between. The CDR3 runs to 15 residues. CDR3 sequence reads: CASSLHLSSYNEQFF. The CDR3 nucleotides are TGTGCCAGCAGCTTACATCTGAGCTCCTACAATGAGCAGTTCTTC.

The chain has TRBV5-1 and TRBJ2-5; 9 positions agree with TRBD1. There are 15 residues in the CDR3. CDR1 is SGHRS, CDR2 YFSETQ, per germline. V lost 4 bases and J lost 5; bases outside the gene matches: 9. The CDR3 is CASSQGTGSTETQYF. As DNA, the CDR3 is TGCGCCAGCAGCCAAGGGACAGGGAGTACGGAGACCCAGTACTTC.

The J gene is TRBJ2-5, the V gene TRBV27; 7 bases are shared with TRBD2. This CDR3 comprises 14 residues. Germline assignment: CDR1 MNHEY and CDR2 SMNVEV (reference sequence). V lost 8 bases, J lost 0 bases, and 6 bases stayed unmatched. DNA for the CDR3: TGTGCCAGCGGACGGCGGGGGTACCAAGAGACCCAGTACTTC. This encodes CASGRRGYQETQYF.

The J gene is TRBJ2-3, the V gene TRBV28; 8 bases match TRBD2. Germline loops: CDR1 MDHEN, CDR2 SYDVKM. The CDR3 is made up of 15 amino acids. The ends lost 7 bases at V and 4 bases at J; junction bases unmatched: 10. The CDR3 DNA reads TGTGCCAGCATCCGGGGGGGCGGGAGGCCAGATACGCAGTATTTT. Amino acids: CASIRGGGRPDTQYF. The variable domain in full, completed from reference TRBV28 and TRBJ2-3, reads DVKVTQSSRYLVKRTGEKVFLECVQDMDHENMFWYRQDPGLGLRLIYFSYDVKMKEKGDIPEGYSVSREKKERFSLILESASTNQTSMYLCASIRGGGRPDTQYFGPGTRLTVL.

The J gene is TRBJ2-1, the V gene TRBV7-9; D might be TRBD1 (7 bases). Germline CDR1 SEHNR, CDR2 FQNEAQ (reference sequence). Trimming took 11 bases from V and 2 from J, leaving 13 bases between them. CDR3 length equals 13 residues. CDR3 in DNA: TGTGCCGTACCCAGGGGGGCCTACAATGAGCAGTTCTTC. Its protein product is CAVPRGAYNEQFF.

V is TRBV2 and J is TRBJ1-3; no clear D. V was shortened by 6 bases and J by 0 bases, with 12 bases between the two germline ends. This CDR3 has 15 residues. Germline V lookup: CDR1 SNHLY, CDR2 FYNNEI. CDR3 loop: CASSARVPSGNTIYF. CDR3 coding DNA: TGTGCCAGCAGCGCGCGGGTCCCCTCTGGAAACACCATATATTTT.

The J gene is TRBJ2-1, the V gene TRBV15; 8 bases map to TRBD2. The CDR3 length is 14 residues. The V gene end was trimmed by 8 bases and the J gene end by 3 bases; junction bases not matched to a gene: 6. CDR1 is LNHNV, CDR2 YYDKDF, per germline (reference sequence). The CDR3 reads CATHSGGDYNEQFF. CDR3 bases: TGTGCCACCCATTCCGGGGGGGACTACAATGAGCAGTTCTTC. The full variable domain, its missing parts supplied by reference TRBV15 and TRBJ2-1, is DAMVIQNPRYQVTQFGKPVTLSCSQTLNHNVMYWYQQKSSQAPKLLFHYYDKDFNNEADTPDNFQSRRPNTSFCFLDIRSPGLGDTAMYLCATHSGGDYNEQFFGPGTRLTVL.

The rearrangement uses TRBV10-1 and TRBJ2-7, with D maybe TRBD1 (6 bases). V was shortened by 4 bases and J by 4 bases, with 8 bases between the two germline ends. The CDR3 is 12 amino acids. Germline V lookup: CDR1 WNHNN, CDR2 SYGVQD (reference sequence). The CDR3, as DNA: TGCGCCAGCAGTGCGGACAGATACGAGCAGTACTTC. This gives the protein CASSADRYEQYF.

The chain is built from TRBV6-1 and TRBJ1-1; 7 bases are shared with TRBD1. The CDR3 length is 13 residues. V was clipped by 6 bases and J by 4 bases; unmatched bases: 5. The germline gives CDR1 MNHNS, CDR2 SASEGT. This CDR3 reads CASRRQGSTEAFF. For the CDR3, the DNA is TGTGCCAGCAGAAGACAGGGAAGCACTGAAGCTTTCTTT.

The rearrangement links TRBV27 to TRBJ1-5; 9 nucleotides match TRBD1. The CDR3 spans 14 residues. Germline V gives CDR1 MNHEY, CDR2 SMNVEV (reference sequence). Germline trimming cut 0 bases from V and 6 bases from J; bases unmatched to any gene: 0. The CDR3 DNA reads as TGTGCCAGCAGTTTATCACAGGGGGCTCAGCCCCAGCATTTT. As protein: CASSLSQGAQPQHF.

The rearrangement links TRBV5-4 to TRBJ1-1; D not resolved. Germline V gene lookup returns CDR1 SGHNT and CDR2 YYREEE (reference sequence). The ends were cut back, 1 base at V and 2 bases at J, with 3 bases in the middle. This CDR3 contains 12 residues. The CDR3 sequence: CASSLLNTEAFF. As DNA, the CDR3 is TGTGCCAGCAGCTTGCTTAACACTGAAGCTTTCTTT. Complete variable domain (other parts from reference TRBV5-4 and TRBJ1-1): ETGVTQSPTHLIKTRGQQVTLRCSSQSGHNTVSWYQQALGQGPQFIFQYYREEENGRGNFPPRFSGLQFPNYSSELNVNALELDDSALYLCASSLLNTEAFFGQGTRLTVV.

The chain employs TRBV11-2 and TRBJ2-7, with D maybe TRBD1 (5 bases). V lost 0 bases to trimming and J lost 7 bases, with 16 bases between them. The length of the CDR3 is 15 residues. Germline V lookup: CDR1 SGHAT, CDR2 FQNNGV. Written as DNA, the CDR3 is TGTGCCAGCAGCTTAGAGTCAGGGCATTGGGAAGAGCAGTACTTC. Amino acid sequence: CASSLESGHWEEQYF.

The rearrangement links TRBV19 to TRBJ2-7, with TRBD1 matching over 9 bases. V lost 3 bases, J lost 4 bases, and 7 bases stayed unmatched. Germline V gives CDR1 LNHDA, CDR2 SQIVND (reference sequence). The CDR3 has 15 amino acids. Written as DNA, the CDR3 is TGTGCCAGTAGTATTTGGGGACAGGGACAATACGAGCAGTACTTC. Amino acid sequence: CASSIWGQGQYEQYF.

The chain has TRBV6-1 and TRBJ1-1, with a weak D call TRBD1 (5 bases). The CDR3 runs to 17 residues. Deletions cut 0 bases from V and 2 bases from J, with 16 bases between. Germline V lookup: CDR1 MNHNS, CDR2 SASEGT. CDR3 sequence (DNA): TGTGCCAGCAGTGAAGCGCGGAGGGGCCAGGTAAACACTGAAGCTTTCTTT. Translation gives CASSEARRGQVNTEAFF.

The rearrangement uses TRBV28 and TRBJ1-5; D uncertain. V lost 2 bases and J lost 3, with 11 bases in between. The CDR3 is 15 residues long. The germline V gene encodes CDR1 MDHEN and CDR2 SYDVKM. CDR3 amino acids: CASSLELDYNQPQHF. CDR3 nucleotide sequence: TGTGCCAGCAGTTTAGAGTTGGACTACAATCAGCCCCAGCATTTT.

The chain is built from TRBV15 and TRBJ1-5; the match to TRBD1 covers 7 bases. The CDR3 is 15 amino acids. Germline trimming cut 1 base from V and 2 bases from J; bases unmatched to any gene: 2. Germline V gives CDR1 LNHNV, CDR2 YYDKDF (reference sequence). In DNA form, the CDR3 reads TGTGCCACCAGCAGAGGTACAGGGGGCAATCAGCCCCAGCATTTT. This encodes CATSRGTGGNQPQHF.

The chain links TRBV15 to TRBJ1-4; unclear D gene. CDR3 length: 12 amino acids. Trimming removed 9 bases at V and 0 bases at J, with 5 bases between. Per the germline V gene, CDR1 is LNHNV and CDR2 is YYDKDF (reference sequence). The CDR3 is CATQTTNEKLFF. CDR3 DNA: TGTGCCACACAAACAACTAATGAAAAACTGTTTTTT.

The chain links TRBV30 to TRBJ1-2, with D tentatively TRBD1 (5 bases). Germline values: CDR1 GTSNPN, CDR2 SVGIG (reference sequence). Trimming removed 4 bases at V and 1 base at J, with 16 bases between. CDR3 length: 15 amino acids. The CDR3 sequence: CAWNTPPGGNYGYTF. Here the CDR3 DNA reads TGTGCCTGGAACACACCTCCGGGGGGTAACTATGGCTACACCTTC. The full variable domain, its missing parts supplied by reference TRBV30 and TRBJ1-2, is SQTIHQWPATLVQPVGSPLSLECTVEGTSNPNLYWYRQAAGRGLQLLFYSVGIGQISSEVPQNLSASRPQDRQFILSSKKLLLSDSGFYLCAWNTPPGGNYGYTFGSGTRLTVV.

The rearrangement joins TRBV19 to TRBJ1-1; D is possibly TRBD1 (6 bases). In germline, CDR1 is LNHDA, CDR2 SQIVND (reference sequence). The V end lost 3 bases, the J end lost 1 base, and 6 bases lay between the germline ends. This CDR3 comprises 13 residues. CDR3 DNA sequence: TGTGCCAGTAGTATGACAGGGAACACTGAAGCTTTCTTT. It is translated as CASSMTGNTEAFF.

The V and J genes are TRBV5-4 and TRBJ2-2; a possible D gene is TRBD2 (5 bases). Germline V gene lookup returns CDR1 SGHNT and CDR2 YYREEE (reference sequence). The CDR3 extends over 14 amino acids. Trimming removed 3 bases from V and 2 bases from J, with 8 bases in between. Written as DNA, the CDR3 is TGTGCCAGCAGCTCGGAGGTCAACACCGGGGAGCTGTTTTTT. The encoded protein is CASSSEVNTGELFF.

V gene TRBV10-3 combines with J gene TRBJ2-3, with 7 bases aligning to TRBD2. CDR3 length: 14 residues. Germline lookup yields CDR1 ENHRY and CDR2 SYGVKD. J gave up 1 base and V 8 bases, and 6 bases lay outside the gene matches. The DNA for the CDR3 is TGTGCCATCGCAGCGGGGACCCGCACAGATACGCAGTATTTT. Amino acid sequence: CAIAAGTRTDTQYF.